These 9 T cell receptor beta chains came from one sample sequenced in a study of blood T cell repertoires in COVID-19. This table comes from immunoSEQ multiplex PCR, and its TCRdb copy is limited to in-frame clones, with some not included. The sample lists about 530,000 clones, roughly nine tenths seen once, with about 8% in the top ten. The sequencing input was peripheral blood. Receptor source: a woman in her forties or fifties with COVID-19, enrolled during active disease.

This clone has only a few counts. The chain is built from TRBV27 and TRBJ1-6, with a weak D call TRBD1 (6 bases). CDR1 MNHEY and CDR2 SMNVEV come from the germline V gene (reference sequence). Between the trimmed V and J ends, which lost 7 bases and 7 bases, there was a span of 8 bases. The CDR3 runs 12 residues. CDR3 residues: CASKTGNSPLHF. The CDR3 DNA is TGTGCCAGCAAAACAGGGAATTCACCCCTCCACTTT.

The V and J genes are TRBV19 and TRBJ1-4, with D maybe TRBD1 (6 bases). This CDR3 spans 15 amino acids. V gave up 5 bases and J gave up 5 bases, with 15 bases separating them. Germline V gives CDR1 LNHDA, CDR2 SQIVND (reference sequence). The CDR3 loop reads CASSPNRQGNEKLFF. The CDR3 nucleotides are TGTGCCAGTAGTCCAAACCGGCAGGGGAATGAAAAACTGTTTTTT.

This chain links TRBV12-3 or TRBV12-4 with TRBJ1-6, with D unresolved. CDR3 length: 13 amino acids. Trimming removed 6 bases from V and 8 bases from J, with 11 bases in between. For the CDR3, the DNA is TGTGCCAGCAGCCTCCAGAAAGATTCACCCCTCCACTTT. Translating gives CASSLQKDSPLHF.

This clone was counted between two and nine times. The genes are TRBV19 and TRBJ2-7; no definite D call. The germline V and J ends were trimmed by 6 bases and 2 bases, with 11 bases remaining between them. The CDR3 loop spans 13 amino acids. The germline CDR1 and CDR2 sequences are LNHDA and SQIVND (reference sequence). CDR3 region: CASSPRAAYEQYF. The CDR3 coding sequence is TGTGCCAGTAGCCCCCGCGCCGCCTACGAGCAGTACTTC.

This sequence joins TRBV28 and TRBJ1-1; D perhaps matches TRBD1 (5 bases). V was trimmed by 4 bases and J by 2 bases, leaving 17 bases between them. Germline V gives CDR1 MDHEN, CDR2 SYDVKM. The CDR3 is made up of 16 amino acids. The CDR3 DNA is TGTGCCAGCAGTTCGCGGGAGGGGCGGGTTAACACTGAAGCTTTCTTT. Protein: CASSSREGRVNTEAFF. Full variable domain (remainder filled in from reference TRBV28 and TRBJ1-1): DVKVTQSSRYLVKRTGEKVFLECVQDMDHENMFWYRQDPGLGLRLIYFSYDVKMKEKGDIPEGYSVSREKKERFSLILESASTNQTSMYLCASSSREGRVNTEAFFGQGTRLTVV.

V gene TRBV20-1 combines with J gene TRBJ2-2; D call uncertain. Trimming cost V 3 bases and J 5 bases, with 7 bases left between them. Germline lookup yields CDR1 DFQATT and CDR2 SNEGSKA (reference sequence). The CDR3 has 12 residues. CDR3 sequence (DNA): TGCAGTGCTAGTGGAGTAACCGGGGAGCTGTTTTTT. It is translated as CSASGVTGELFF.

The V and J genes are TRBV19 and TRBJ1-2; D uncertain. V was trimmed by 8 bases and J by 11 bases, leaving 12 bases between them. Germline loops: CDR1 LNHDA, CDR2 SQIVND (reference sequence). The CDR3 is 10 amino acids. The CDR3: CASLGRRYTF. The CDR3 DNA sequence: TGTGCCAGTCTCGGTCGCAGGTACACCTTC.

The chain links TRBV19 to TRBJ1-3, with D unresolved. Germline V gene data show CDR1 as LNHDA and CDR2 as SQIVND (reference sequence). The length of the CDR3 is 14 residues. The V end lost 3 bases, the J end lost 4 bases, and 10 bases lay between the germline ends. The CDR3 region has the DNA TGTGCCAGTAGTATCTCCACCGAGGGAAACACCATATATTTT. As protein: CASSISTEGNTIYF.

The chain joins TRBV2 to TRBJ1-5; possible D gene TRBD1, 5 bases. This CDR3 has 14 residues. V lost 6 bases and J lost 6, with 15 bases in between. Germline values: CDR1 SNHLY, CDR2 FYNNEI. The CDR3 region is CASRSGLLGQPQHF. The DNA of the CDR3 is TGTGCCAGCAGATCGGGACTTCTTGGTCAGCCCCAGCATTTT.